Listed below are T cell receptor beta chains from one sample, sequenced in a study of CD8 T cells in ankylosing spondylitis. TCRdb analysed the 5' RACE reads with MiXCR anew, one entry per CDR3 protein. This table has around 490,000 distinct CDR3 sequences, roughly 5% appearing once. Sequenced: blood, either unsorted or a sorted T cell fraction (not recorded which). Receptors originate from a male donor with ankylosing spondylitis. The CDR3 runs from the conserved cysteine through the conserved F or W. A D gene is named only where the DNA matches it firmly. Clone size is given for some rows only: seen once, a few or many times, or a class if the clone is expanded.

clone_size	v_call	j_call	d_call	cdr3_aa	cdr3_nt
many	TRBV5-1	TRBJ1-3	NA	CASSLELGNTIYF	TGCGCCAGCAGCTTGGAGTTGGGAAACACCATATATTTT
many	TRBV7-9	TRBJ1-2	NA	CASSPGKGYTF	TGTGCCAGCAGCCCTGGGAAAGGCTACACCTTC
many	TRBV4-3	TRBJ1-4	NA	CASSQDARATNEKLFF	TGCGCCAGCAGCCAAGATGCCCGTGCAACTAATGAAAAACTGTTTTTT
many	TRBV25-1	TRBJ1-1	TRBD1	CASSESGGWYQNTEAFF	TGTGCCAGCAGTGAATCAGGGGGTTGGTACCAGAACACTGAAGCTTTCTTT
many	TRBV19	TRBJ2-2	NA	CASRSVGRNTGELFF	TGTGCCAGTAGATCCGTAGGCAGGAACACCGGGGAGCTGTTTTTT
many	TRBV5-1	TRBJ2-5	NA	CASRGVTEETQYF	TGCGCCAGCAGAGGAGTTACCGAAGAGACCCAGTACTTC
many	TRBV29-1	TRBJ1-3	NA	CSVSGLSNTIYF	TGCAGCGTGTCGGGACTTTCAAACACCATATATTTT
many	TRBV20-1	TRBJ1-3	NA	CSARDSGPGNTIYF	TGCAGTGCTAGAGACTCCGGCCCTGGGAACACCATATATTTT
few	TRBV6-5	TRBJ1-6	NA	CASSYRGPYNSPLHF	TGTGCCAGCAGTTACAGGGGACCCTATAATTCACCCCTCCACTTT
NA	TRBV7-2	TRBJ2-1	NA	CASSSRTPPGEQFF	TGTGCCAGCAGCTCCCGGACTCCTCCAGGGGAGCAGTTCTTC
many	TRBV28	TRBJ1-1	TRBD1	CASSITGGNTEAFF	TGTGCCAGCAGTATAACAGGGGGCAACACTGAAGCTTTCTTT
many	TRBV12-3/TRBV12-4	TRBJ2-7	NA	CASSFEGYAYEQYF	TGTGCCAGCAGTTTTGAGGGGTATGCGTACGAGCAGTACTTC
many	TRBV18	TRBJ2-3	NA	CASVPSAGATDTQYF	TGTGCCAGCGTTCCTAGCGCCGGAGCCACAGATACGCAGTATTTT
many	TRBV12-3/TRBV12-4	TRBJ2-7	TRBD2	CASSFGLAGAYEQYF	TGTGCCAGCAGTTTCGGACTAGCGGGCGCCTACGAGCAGTACTTC
NA	TRBV28	TRBJ1-1	NA	CASFPQTANTEAFF	TGTGCCAGCTTCCCGCAGACAGCGAACACTGAAGCTTTCTTT
many	TRBV12-3/TRBV12-4	TRBJ1-5	NA	CASNLDRQGQPQHF	TGTGCCAGCAATCTCGACAGGCAGGGTCAGCCCCAGCATTTT
many	TRBV9	TRBJ2-6	NA	CASSVGGSGSGANVLTF	TGTGCCAGCAGCGTAGGAGGGTCTGGCTCTGGGGCCAACGTCCTGACTTTC
many	TRBV4-3	TRBJ2-3	NA	CASSPHGQKNTDTQYF	TGCGCCAGCAGCCCTCACGGGCAGAAGAACACAGATACGCAGTATTTT
many	TRBV5-6	TRBJ1-2	NA	CASSGRWQGLGGYTF	TGTGCCAGCAGCGGCCGTTGGCAGGGGCTCGGTGGCTACACCTTC
many	TRBV29-1	TRBJ1-1	NA	CSVDLGQGPEAFF	TGCAGCGTTGACCTCGGTCAGGGCCCTGAAGCTTTCTTT
NA	TRBV20-1	TRBJ2-2	TRBD2	CSAYRDYGNTGELFF	TGCAGTGCTTACCGGGACTACGGGAACACCGGGGAGCTGTTTTTT
NA	TRBV18	TRBJ2-6	NA	CASSPGGANVLTF	TGTGCCAGCTCACCAGGGGGAGCCAACGTCCTGACTTTC
many	TRBV9	TRBJ1-2	NA	CASSTQALSNYGYTF	TGTGCCAGCAGCACCCAGGCGTTATCCAACTATGGCTACACCTTC
many	TRBV7-2	TRBJ2-1	NA	CASSLGKSSSYNEQFF	TGTGCCAGCAGCTTAGGGAAATCGAGCTCCTACAATGAGCAGTTCTTC
many	TRBV20-1	TRBJ2-7	TRBD1	CSAARDRGYEQYF	TGCAGTGCCGCCAGGGACAGGGGCTACGAGCAGTACTTC
many	TRBV27	TRBJ2-7	NA	CASRTPGRRSTYEQYF	TGTGCCAGCAGAACACCGGGACGCCGCTCAACCTACGAGCAGTACTTC
many	TRBV29-1	TRBJ1-1	NA	CSVGGLRNTEAFF	TGCAGCGTTGGGGGACTTAGGAACACTGAAGCTTTCTTT
many	TRBV5-6	TRBJ2-1	TRBD2	CASSLSLGGGVPNEQFF	TGTGCCAGCAGCTTGAGTCTTGGCGGGGGGGTCCCCAATGAGCAGTTCTTC
many	TRBV20-1	TRBJ1-6	NA	CSAYAGTENSPLHF	TGCAGTGCATACGCCGGGACTGAAAATTCACCCCTCCACTTT
few	TRBV6-2/TRBV6-3	TRBJ2-7	NA	CASSFPQRFTYEQYF	TGTGCCAGCAGTTTCCCCCAGCGATTCACCTACGAGCAGTACTTC
NA	TRBV20-1	TRBJ2-1	TRBD2	CSAKKTWLAGGPRLVNEQFF	TGCAGTGCTAAAAAAACGTGGCTAGCGGGAGGGCCAAGGTTGGTCAATGAGCAGTTCTTC
many	TRBV12-3/TRBV12-4	TRBJ2-1	NA	CASSPRWEEQFF	TGTGCCAGCAGTCCCCGGTGGGAAGAGCAGTTCTTC
many	TRBV3-1	TRBJ2-3	NA	CASSQGQRMLYF	TGTGCCAGCAGCCAAGGGCAGCGCATGCTGTATTTT
many	TRBV20-1	TRBJ2-7	NA	CSAYLGIRDYEQYF	TGCAGTGCCTACCTCGGGATTCGGGACTACGAGCAGTACTTC
many	TRBV4-2	TRBJ2-1	TRBD2	CASSPPGSGSLSSYNEQFF	TGTGCCAGCAGCCCCCCGGGTAGCGGGAGCCTAAGCTCCTACAATGAGCAGTTCTTC
many	TRBV20-1	TRBJ1-2	NA	CNSFGGQDYGYTF	TGCAACTCCTTTGGGGGGCAGGACTATGGCTACACCTTC
many	TRBV12-3/TRBV12-4	TRBJ1-5	NA	CASSFHGANQPQHF	TGTGCCAGCAGTTTTCACGGGGCCAATCAGCCCCAGCATTTT
many	TRBV29-1	TRBJ1-5	NA	CSVASDSGNQPQHF	TGCAGCGTTGCCTCGGACAGTGGCAATCAGCCCCAGCATTTT
many	TRBV29-1	TRBJ2-3	TRBD2	CSVEAASGRADTQYF	TGCAGCGTTGAAGCGGCTAGCGGGCGAGCAGATACGCAGTATTTT
many	TRBV12-3/TRBV12-4	TRBJ1-5	NA	CASSLGSVINQPQHF	TGTGCCAGCAGCCTAGGGTCGGTGATCAATCAGCCCCAGCATTTT
many	TRBV7-9	TRBJ1-4	NA	CASSSRGVGEKLFF	TGTGCCAGCAGCTCTCGTGGGGTTGGGGAAAAACTGTTTTTT
NA	TRBV29-1	TRBJ1-1	NA	CSVEVGGGGTEAFF	TGCAGCGTTGAAGTAGGAGGGGGTGGCACTGAAGCTTTCTTT
many	TRBV4-3	TRBJ2-7	TRBD1	CASSQDGTGSSYEQYF	TGCGCCAGCAGCCAAGATGGGACAGGAAGCTCCTACGAGCAGTACTTC
many	TRBV3-1	TRBJ2-3	NA	CASSQVSEQYTDTQYF	TGTGCCAGCAGCCAAGTAAGCGAGCAGTACACAGATACGCAGTATTTT
many	TRBV7-2	TRBJ1-2	NA	CASSYHQRNYGYTF	TGTGCCAGCAGCTATCACCAGAGAAACTATGGCTACACCTTC
NA	TRBV5-6	TRBJ2-2	NA	CASSLRQTGELFF	TGTGCCAGCAGCTTGCGACAGACCGGGGAGCTGTTTTTT
few	TRBV12-3/TRBV12-4	TRBJ1-1	NA	CASSLVGGWTEAFF	TGTGCCAGCAGTTTAGTCGGAGGGTGGACTGAAGCTTTCTTT
NA	TRBV7-2	TRBJ2-7	TRBD2	CASSRTSGTVEQYF	TGTGCCAGCAGCAGGACTAGCGGGACCGTCGAGCAGTACTTC
many	TRBV5-6	TRBJ1-1	NA	CASSRIHLSREAFF	TGTGCCAGCAGCCGAATTCATCTTAGCCGAGAAGCTTTCTTT
many	TRBV6-2/TRBV6-3	TRBJ2-1	NA	CASSYVFAGTYNEQFF	TGTGCCAGCAGTTACGTATTTGCGGGGACTTACAATGAGCAGTTCTTC
many	TRBV20-1	TRBJ1-5	NA	CSATQNQPQHF	TGCAGTGCTACACAGAATCAGCCCCAGCATTTT
many	TRBV25-1	TRBJ2-3	TRBD1	CASRNPATGEATDTQYF	TGTGCCAGCAGGAATCCCGCGACAGGGGAGGCAACAGATACGCAGTATTTT
many	TRBV5-1	TRBJ1-4	NA	CASSLRGGEREKLFF	TGCGCCAGCAGCCTCCGCGGGGGGGAAAGAGAAAAACTGTTTTTT
many	TRBV12-3/TRBV12-4	TRBJ2-1	TRBD2	CASSLETSGSEQFF	TGTGCCAGCAGTTTAGAGACTAGCGGGAGTGAGCAGTTCTTC
few	TRBV18	TRBJ2-1	TRBD2	CASSLSGLAGDGEQFF	TGTGCCAGCTCACTTTCAGGACTAGCGGGAGATGGTGAGCAGTTCTTC
many	TRBV5-1	TRBJ1-1	NA	CASRFTLSTEAFF	TGCGCCAGCAGATTCACTCTCAGCACTGAAGCTTTCTTT
many	TRBV3-1	TRBJ2-1	TRBD2	CASSPFGMGGGPKQFF	TGTGCCAGCAGCCCCTTCGGGATGGGGGGAGGGCCGAAGCAGTTCTTC
many	TRBV4-1	TRBJ2-1	TRBD2	CASSQLGLAGDNEQFF	TGCGCCAGCAGCCAACTGGGACTAGCGGGGGACAATGAGCAGTTCTTC
many	TRBV6-1	TRBJ2-5	NA	CASSELGRGFGETQYF	TGTGCCAGCAGTGAACTTGGCAGGGGCTTTGGAGAGACCCAGTACTTC
many	TRBV5-6	TRBJ1-2	NA	CASTIVWGPANYGYTF	TGTGCCAGCACGATTGTCTGGGGCCCGGCTAACTATGGCTACACCTTC